These T cell receptor beta chains were read from a single sample in a study of pediatric ulcerative colitis. Data came from immunoSEQ multiplex PCR; TCRdb stores just in-frame clones and leaves some out. Of approximately 14,000 clones listed, 85% to 90% are singletons. Sequencing used blood. Receptors originate from a boy younger than 18 with moderate ulcerative colitis. Each CDR3 is given with its conserved first and last residue. D genes are given only for firm matches. The size of a clone is reported for some rows only, either as once, few or many, or as a class for expanded clones.

size	D	V	J	DNA	CDR3
NA	NA	TRBV19	TRBJ2-7	TGTGCCAGTAGTATGGGGTACGAGCAGTACTTC	CASSMGYEQYF
NA	TRBD1	TRBV11-2	TRBJ1-6	TGTGCCAGCGCACAGGGGAATAATTCACCCCTCCACTTT	CASAQGNNSPLHF
NA	TRBD1	TRBV13	TRBJ1-1	TGTGCCAGCAGCGGGGGGACAGGGGGTACTGAAGCTTTCTTT	CASSGGTGGTEAFF
NA	TRBD2	TRBV7-2	TRBJ2-1	TGTGCCAGCAGCTTATTAGCGGGGGGCCTCGATGAGCAGTTCTTC	CASSLLAGGLDEQFF
NA	TRBD2	TRBV13	TRBJ2-1	TGTGCCAGCAGCATACGGACTAGCGGGGGGGCCTATGAGCAGTTCTTC	CASSIRTSGGAYEQFF
NA	NA	TRBV4-1	TRBJ2-5	TGCGCCAGCAGCAACTCCCCGGGACTGGGGAGAGAGACCCAGTACTTC	CASSNSPGLGRETQYF
NA	TRBD2	TRBV7-9	TRBJ2-1	TGTGCCAGCAGCCAGGGACTAGCGGGAGACAATGAGCAGTTCTTC	CASSQGLAGDNEQFF
NA	TRBD2	TRBV28	TRBJ2-7	TGTGCCAGCAGTTTAAGGACTAGCGGGACTTCCTACGAGCAGTACTTC	CASSLRTSGTSYEQYF
NA	NA	TRBV5-1	TRBJ2-7	TGCGCCAGCAGCTTGGGATCAGGGGTAGCGGGCTCCTACGAGCAGTACTTC	CASSLGSGVAGSYEQYF
NA	TRBD2	TRBV7-9	TRBJ2-5	TGTGCCAGCAGCTTAGGACGACTAGCGGGAGGGCCATTGGGAGAGACCCAGTACTTC	CASSLGRLAGGPLGETQYF
NA	TRBD2	TRBV4-1	TRBJ2-2	TGCGCCAGCAGCCAGAGTCGGCGGGAGGGCCTCGGCGGGGAGCTGTTTTTT	CASSQSRREGLGGELFF
NA	TRBD1	TRBV18	TRBJ1-3	TGTGCCAGCTCACCCGGACAGGGTTGGAACACCATATATTTT	CASSPGQGWNTIYF
NA	TRBD2	TRBV5-6	TRBJ2-1	TGTGCCAGCAGGACTAGCGGGAGTTACAATGAGCAGTTCTTC	CASRTSGSYNEQFF
few	NA	TRBV6-1	TRBJ1-6	TGTGCCAGCACCCTCCAACCCAATAATTCACCCCTCCACTTT	CASTLQPNNSPLHF
NA	NA	TRBV6-6	TRBJ1-2	TGTGCCAGCAGTTACCCGGGTCCTGGGGATGGCTACACCTTC	CASSYPGPGDGYTF
few	TRBD1	TRBV2	TRBJ1-4	TGTGCCAGCAACAGGGGGGATGAAAAACTGTTTTTT	CASNRGDEKLFF
NA	NA	TRBV30	TRBJ2-1	TGTGCCTGGAGTGCCCGAGGGGCCCTCTACAATGAGCAGTTCTTC	CAWSARGALYNEQFF
NA	NA	TRBV5-1	TRBJ1-2	TGCGCCAGCAGCACCGGTACCTCGACTGAGAACTATGGCTACACCTTC	CASSTGTSTENYGYTF
NA	NA	TRBV29-1	TRBJ2-1	TGCAGCGTTGTATCTCCCGCTAGGGAGCAGTTCTTC	CSVVSPAREQFF
few	NA	TRBV2	TRBJ1-2	TGTGCCAGCAGTGAAGGAGCGTTTGGCTATGGCTACACCTTC	CASSEGAFGYGYTF
once	NA	TRBV21-1	TRBJ1-4	TGTGCCAGCAGCGGTAAGGACAGGGTAAATGGTGAAAAACTGTTTTTT	CASSGKDRVNGEKLFF
NA	TRBD2	TRBV6-5	TRBJ2-1	TGTGCCAGCAGTTTCACCTCGGGAGGGTTGAATGAGCAGTTCTTC	CASSFTSGGLNEQFF
NA	TRBD1	TRBV28	TRBJ1-1	TGTGCCAGCAGTTACCTAGTAGGGGGCGCGGTGAACACTGAAGCTTTCTTT	CASSYLVGGAVNTEAFF
NA	NA	TRBV4-1	TRBJ1-4	TGCGCCAGCGGGCCCGGCCAGGGACGACCTAGGGCTAATGAAAAACTGTTTTTT	CASGPGQGRPRANEKLFF
NA	NA	TRBV7-9	TRBJ1-4	TGTGCCAGCAGCTCAGGGATCTGGGCCTATAATGAAAAACTGTTTTTT	CASSSGIWAYNEKLFF
NA	TRBD1	TRBV7-3	TRBJ1-2	TGTGCCAGCAGCTTGGACACGACAGGGGACTATGGCTACACCTTC	CASSLDTTGDYGYTF
NA	NA	TRBV4-1	TRBJ2-3	TGCGCCAGCAGATCTCAGGGGAGAGTATGGGATACGCAGTATTTT	CASRSQGRVWDTQYF
NA	NA	TRBV5-1	TRBJ1-1	TGCGCCAGCAGCCCCGAGAGCGTGAACACTGAAGCTTTCTTT	CASSPESVNTEAFF
few	TRBD1	TRBV28	TRBJ1-2	TGTGCCAGCAGAGAACGACAGGGCTACTATGGCTACACCTTC	CASRERQGYYGYTF
NA	TRBD1	TRBV18	TRBJ2-2	TGTGCCAGCTCACCCTTTGGACAGGGCATCGGGGAGCTGTTTTTT	CASSPFGQGIGELFF
once	TRBD1	TRBV5-1	TRBJ1-1	TGCGCCAGCAGCTTGGTCCCCCCGGGGAGGGGGCAAAACACTGAAGCTTTCTTT	CASSLVPPGRGQNTEAFF
NA	TRBD1	TRBV19	TRBJ1-2	TGTGCCAGTAGACCAGCAAGACAGGGGATGAGGTATGGCTACACCTTC	CASRPARQGMRYGYTF
NA	NA	TRBV18	TRBJ1-1	TGTGCCAGCTCACCTACAGTGAACACTGAAGCTTTCTTT	CASSPTVNTEAFF